This TCR beta chain was identified during a study of blood T cell repertoires in COVID-19 (dated by TCRdb to about 2020). For context, the study as a whole: Samples covering the acute and convalescent phases of COVID-19 were provided by collaborators in the United States, Italy and Spain. The samples were drawn from two sources: the first 160 participants of the ongoing ImmuneRACE study, and 1,200 or so subjects contributed by 6 global collaborators. The repertoires were made available in a free public database intended to serve as a resource for research on the immune response to SARS-CoV-2. Where HLA class I and class II types were available, the types were taken from metadata supplied by the sample provider, not from assay-based typing. The sample metadata nearly always contained a de-identified subject ID, COVID-19 status, age in years and sex. The prospective study material was composed of cDNA or gDNA derived from T cells, B-cell-depleted T cells, or PBMCs. Deeply sampled blood TCRbeta repertoires from subjects exposed to, actively infected with, or recovered from COVID-19 were included in the dataset.

The immunoSEQ Assay, a bias-controlled multiplex PCR, was used to amplify TCRbeta CDR3 regions from genomic DNA. Processing in the source paper ran as follows. Within the assay, amplification of reference gene primers was used to estimate how many nucleated cells each sample contained. To quantify the absolute abundance of each unique TCRbeta CDR3 rearrangement, sequence reads were collapsed and filtered. For each sample, productive Simpson clonality was calculated as the square root of Simpson's diversity index over productive rearrangements. Sourced from immuneACCESS, this table was stored by TCRdb with only in-frame sequences that have V and J called. A share of the clones is absent; for the studies checked, an unresolved V gene accounts for under half, and the remainder has no known explanation. Clone size and the V and J calls come from that table; the DNA yielded D and trimming. The sample has 65,000 to 70,000 clones on record, 87% of them singletons. Approximately 19% of the sample rests with the top ten.

Collaborating institutions collected whole blood in K2EDTA tubes following their own protocols. Collaborator samples were shipped for TCRbeta analysis as frozen whole blood, isolated PBMCs, or DNA extracted from either sample type. Note on this clone: Which antigen it targets is not known. No base qualities exist here, and no much larger clone lies one base off it.

Overall study results and their limits: The quantity of clinical and demographic metadata differed by source and by participant and was supplied without curation.

Sequencing used peripheral blood. The sequence derives from an elderly woman with acute or convalescent COVID-19.

The DNA reads TGTGCCAGCACCCGGGGGGGGCCTCGGTCCTACGAGCAGTACTTC. Translated, it reads CASTRGGPRSYEQYF. The chain couples TRBV6-5 to TRBJ2-7, with TRBD2 identical over 8 junction bases. The germline V gene encodes CDR1 MNHEY and CDR2 SVGAGI. V ends up 7 bases short and J 1 base short, with an unmatched junction base count of 9. Including cysteine and phenylalanine, the CDR3 has 15 amino acids. The CDR3 DNA has 45 bases and is translated from base 1.